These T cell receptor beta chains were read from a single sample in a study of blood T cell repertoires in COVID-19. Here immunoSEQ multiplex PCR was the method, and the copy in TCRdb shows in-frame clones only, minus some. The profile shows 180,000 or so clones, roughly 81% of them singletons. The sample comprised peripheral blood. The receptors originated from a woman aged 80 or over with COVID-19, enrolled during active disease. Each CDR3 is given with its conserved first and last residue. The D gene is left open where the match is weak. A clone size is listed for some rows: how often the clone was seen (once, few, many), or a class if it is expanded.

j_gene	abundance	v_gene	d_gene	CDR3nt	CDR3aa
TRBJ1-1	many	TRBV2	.	TGTGCCAGCAGTGAGGGGGGATCCGAAGCTTTCTTT	CASSEGGSEAFF
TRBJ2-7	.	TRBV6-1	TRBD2	TGTGCCAGCAGTGAGGATGGCGGGAGGGCCTACGAGCAGTACTTC	CASSEDGGRAYEQYF
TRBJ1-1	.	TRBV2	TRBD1	TGTGCCAGCAGCCAACAGGGGCCGAACACTGAAGCTTTCTTT	CASSQQGPNTEAFF
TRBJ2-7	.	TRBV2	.	TGTGCCAGCAGTCCCACCCGGCGGGACGAGCAGTACTTC	CASSPTRRDEQYF
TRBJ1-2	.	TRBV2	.	TGTGCCAGCCGATCCTTCCGGTCGGGGGGTGGCTACACCTTC	CASRSFRSGGGYTF
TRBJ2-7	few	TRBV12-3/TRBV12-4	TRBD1	TGTGCCAGCAGTTTCGACAGGGGACACGAGCAGTACTTC	CASSFDRGHEQYF
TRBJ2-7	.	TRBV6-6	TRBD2	TGTGCCAGCAGTTACCTAGCGGCTTCCTACGAGCAGTACTTC	CASSYLAASYEQYF
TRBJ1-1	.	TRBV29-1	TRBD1	TGCAGCGTTAGGGACAGTGGAAGATCTGAAGCTTTCTTT	CSVRDSGRSEAFF
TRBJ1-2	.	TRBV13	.	TGTGCCAGCAGCTTAAACAGGGCGTCTGGCTACACCTTC	CASSLNRASGYTF
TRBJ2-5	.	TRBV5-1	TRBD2	TGCGCCAGCAGGGAAAGCCTAGCGGCAGAGACCCAGTACTTC	CASRESLAAETQYF
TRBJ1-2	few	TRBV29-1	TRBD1	TGCAGCGTAGACCAGACAGGGGGCCTTGGCTACACCTTC	CSVDQTGGLGYTF
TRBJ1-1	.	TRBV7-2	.	TGTGCCAGCAGCTGGTTCCCTGAGGGCACTGAAGCTTTCTTT	CASSWFPEGTEAFF
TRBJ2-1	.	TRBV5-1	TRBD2	TGCGCCAGCAGCGCTACTAGCGGGGGGGCCAATGAGCAGTTCTTC	CASSATSGGANEQFF
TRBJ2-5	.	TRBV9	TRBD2	TGTGCCAGCAGCGTCAGTAGCGGGAGGGGAGAGACCCAGTACTTC	CASSVSSGRGETQYF
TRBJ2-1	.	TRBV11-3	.	TGTGCCAGCAGCTTAGACTTCTCCTACAATGAGCAGTTCTTC	CASSLDFSYNEQFF
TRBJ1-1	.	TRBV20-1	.	TGCAGTGCTAGGCTAGGACAGGAAGCTTTCTTT	CSARLGQEAFF
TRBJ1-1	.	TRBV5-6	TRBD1	TGTGCCAGCAGCTTGGGAGTGTACAGGGGGCCGCATGAAGCTTTCTTT	CASSLGVYRGPHEAFF
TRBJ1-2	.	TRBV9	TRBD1	TGTGCCAGCAGCGCCGGGACAGGGATTGGCTACACCTTC	CASSAGTGIGYTF
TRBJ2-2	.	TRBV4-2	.	TGTGCCAGCAGCCGAGGACAGTTCAACACCGGGGAGCTGTTTTTT	CASSRGQFNTGELFF
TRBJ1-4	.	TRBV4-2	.	TGTGCCAGCAGCGTCTCGATCTCTCGGGAAAAACTGTTTTTT	CASSVSISREKLFF
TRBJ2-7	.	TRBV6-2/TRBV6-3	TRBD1	TGTGCCAGCAGTTACCTGACAGGGGCTTCCTACGAGCAGTACTTC	CASSYLTGASYEQYF
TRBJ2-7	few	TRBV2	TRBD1	TGTGCCGGCAAACAGGGGTTTCTCTACGAGCAGTACTTC	CAGKQGFLYEQYF
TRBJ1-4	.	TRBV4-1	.	TGCGCCAGCAGCCAACCGACAAGGGGTCCTAGTGAAAAACTGTTTTTT	CASSQPTRGPSEKLFF
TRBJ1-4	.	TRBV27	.	TGTGCCAGCAGCGCGGCAGGGTCGAATGAAAAACTGTTTTTT	CASSAAGSNEKLFF
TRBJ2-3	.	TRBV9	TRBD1	TGTGCCAGCAGCGGAGGGGGCCCGGATACGCAGTATTTT	CASSGGGPDTQYF
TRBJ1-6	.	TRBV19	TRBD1	TGTGCCAGTAGTGGCCGGACAGGGAATTCACCCCTCCACTTT	CASSGRTGNSPLHF
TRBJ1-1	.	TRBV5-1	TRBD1	TGCGCCAGCAGCTTGCAAGGGGGCGCGAACACTGAAGCTTTCTTT	CASSLQGGANTEAFF
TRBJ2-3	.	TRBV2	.	TGTGCCAGCAGTGATCTTACTAGCACAGATACGCAGTATTTT	CASSDLTSTDTQYF
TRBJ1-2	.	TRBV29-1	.	TGCAGCGTTGACGTCCGGGACACTGATGGCTACACCTTC	CSVDVRDTDGYTF
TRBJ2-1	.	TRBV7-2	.	TGTGCCAGCAGCTTATGGGGCAGAGACAATGAGCAGTTCTTC	CASSLWGRDNEQFF
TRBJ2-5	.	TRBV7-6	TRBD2	TGTGCCAGCAGCCCAGGACTAGTAAGTGAGCCCGAAGGGACCCAGTACTTC	CASSPGLVSEPEGTQYF
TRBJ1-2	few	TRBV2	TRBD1	TGTGCCAGCAGTGAAAGTACTTCATCGGGACAGTACTATGGCTACACCTTC	CASSESTSSGQYYGYTF
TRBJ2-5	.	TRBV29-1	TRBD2	TGCAGCGTTGGGGCAAGCGGGGTCCAAGAGACCCAGTACTTC	CSVGASGVQETQYF
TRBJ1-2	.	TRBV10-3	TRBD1	TGTGCCATCAGTGAGTCTGGGACAGCCTATGGCTACACCTTC	CAISESGTAYGYTF
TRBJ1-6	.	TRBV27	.	TGTGCCAGCAGTCATTGGGGCGGGGGTTTAGAATATAATTCACCCCTCCACTTT	CASSHWGGGLEYNSPLHF
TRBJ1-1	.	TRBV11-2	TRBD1	TGTGCCAGCAGCTTGGACAGGGTTTTATTTCATAGTGAAGCTTTCTTT	CASSLDRVLFHSEAFF
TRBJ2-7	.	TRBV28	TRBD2	TGTGCCAGCAGTTCTATGTGGACTAGTCCCCACTACGAGCAGTACTTC	CASSSMWTSPHYEQYF
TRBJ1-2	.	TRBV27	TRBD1	TGTGCCAGCAGCCGGACAGGGGGACAGGGCTACACCTTC	CASSRTGGQGYTF
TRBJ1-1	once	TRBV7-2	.	TGTGCCAGCAGCTTAGGGACCGCCAGGAGGGACACTGAAGCTTTCTTT	CASSLGTARRDTEAFF
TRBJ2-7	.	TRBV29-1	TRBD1	TGCAGCGTCCGAAACAGGGGGCGAAGGAACGAGCAGTACTTC	CSVRNRGRRNEQYF
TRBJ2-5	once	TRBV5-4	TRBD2	TGTGCCAGCAAAAGGCAGGGAGGGCAAGAGACCCAGTACTTC	CASKRQGGQETQYF
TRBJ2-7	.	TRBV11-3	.	TGTGCCAGCAGCTTAGGACCGACAGGCTGGGGTTACGAGCAGTACTTC	CASSLGPTGWGYEQYF
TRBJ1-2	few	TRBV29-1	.	TGCAGCGTTGAACCCCAGCCGGGGGTCTATGGCTACACCTTC	CSVEPQPGVYGYTF
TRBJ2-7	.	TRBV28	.	TGTGCCAGCAGTTTTGCCGGGGAGCAGTACTTC	CASSFAGEQYF
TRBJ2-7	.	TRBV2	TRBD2	TGTGCCTGTAGACTAGCTCTTGCTTCCTACGAGCAGTACTTC	CACRLALASYEQYF
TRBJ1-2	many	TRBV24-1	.	TGTGCCACCAGTGATTGGGCGGGATCAAAAGGCTACACCTTC	CATSDWAGSKGYTF
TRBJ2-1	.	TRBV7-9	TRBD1	TGTGCCAGCAGCTCCAGCGACAGGGGAGGAGGCAATGAGCAGTTCTTC	CASSSSDRGGGNEQFF
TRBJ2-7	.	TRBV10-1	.	TGCGCCAGCAGTGACGGGACACATACTTACGAGCAGTACTTC	CASSDGTHTYEQYF
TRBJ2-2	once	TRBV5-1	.	TGCGCCAGCAGATACCCTGCGGCAGGGGACGGCGGGGAGCTGTTTTTT	CASRYPAAGDGGELFF
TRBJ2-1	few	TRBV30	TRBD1	TGTGCCTGGAGTGTAGAGACAGGGTTCAATGAGCAGTTCTTC	CAWSVETGFNEQFF
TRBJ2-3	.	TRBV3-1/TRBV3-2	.	TGTGCCAGCAGCCTCACTCTTAGCGGCTCTAGCACAGATACGCAGTATTTT	CASSLTLSGSSTDTQYF
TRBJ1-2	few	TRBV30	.	TGTGCCTGGAGTAGGGGGAGTTATGGCTACACCTTC	CAWSRGSYGYTF
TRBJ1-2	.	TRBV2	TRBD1	TGTGCCAGCCTGACCGGGACAGGGGGCATCGTACATGGCTACACCTTC	CASLTGTGGIVHGYTF
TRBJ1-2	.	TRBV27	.	TGTGCCAGCAGTTTCTCGAAACAGGTCTATGGCTACACCTTC	CASSFSKQVYGYTF
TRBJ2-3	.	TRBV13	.	TGTGCCAGCAGCTTGAATCGGGGAGGAGATACGCAGTATTTT	CASSLNRGGDTQYF
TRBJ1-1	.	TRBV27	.	TGTGCCAGCAGTTTCCGGTCTCGCACTGAAGCTTTCTTT	CASSFRSRTEAFF
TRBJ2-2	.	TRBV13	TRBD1	TGTGCCAGCAGCCTGGGACAGGGGAGAGCCGGGGAGCTGTTTTTT	CASSLGQGRAGELFF
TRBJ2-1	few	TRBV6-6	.	TGTGCCAGCACCCCAGGGGTTTACAATGAGCAGTTCTTC	CASTPGVYNEQFF
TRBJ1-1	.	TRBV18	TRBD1	TGTGCCAGCTCACCCGGACAGGGGAATACTGAAGCTTTCTTT	CASSPGQGNTEAFF